This is a list of T cell receptor beta chains from one sample in a study of cytomegalovirus exposure and HLA in healthy donors. Here immunoSEQ multiplex PCR was the method, and the copy in TCRdb shows in-frame clones only, minus some. The repertoire consists of some 77,000 clones, with approximately 80% occurring once and the leading ten covering roughly 32%. The source material was PBMCs. Receptors originate from a man aged 50-59 years in good health and CMV-seropositive. CDR3s include the opening cysteine and the closing phenylalanine or tryptophan. The D gene is left open where the match is weak. Only some rows state a clone size, as once, few, many or a class for expanded clones.

clone_size,v_call,d_call,j_call,cdr3_nt,cdr3_aa
-,TRBV7-2,TRBD1,TRBJ1-2,TGTGCCAGCAGCTTAAGGCAGGGGGCGGGCTACACCTTC,CASSLRQGAGYTF
once,TRBV21-1,-,TRBJ2-3,TGTGCCAGCAGCAACATGAGCATGGGAGGAGCCCGCACAGATACGCAGTATTTT,CASSNMSMGGARTDTQYF
-,TRBV6-5,-,TRBJ1-2,TGTGCCAGCAATCGAGCAGGGGTGGACTATGGCTACACCTTC,CASNRAGVDYGYTF
-,TRBV5-1,-,TRBJ2-7,TGCGCCAGCAGCTCCTCAGGGCTTGACGAGCAGTACTTC,CASSSSGLDEQYF
-,TRBV2,-,TRBJ2-7,TGTGCCAGCAGTGAAGACAGGGACGCCTACGAGCAGTACTTC,CASSEDRDAYEQYF
-,TRBV19,TRBD1,TRBJ1-1,TGTGCCCGGCGGACAGGGGGCATGAACACTGAAGCTTTCTTT,CARRTGGMNTEAFF
-,TRBV7-6,-,TRBJ1-1,TGTGCCAGCAGCTTACAGACAGGCCGTTGGTCTGAAGCTTTCTTT,CASSLQTGRWSEAFF
-,TRBV18,-,TRBJ1-1,TGTGCCAGCTCAGAAGGACAGAACACTGAAGCTTTCTTT,CASSEGQNTEAFF
-,TRBV30,TRBD2,TRBJ2-5,TGTGCCTGGATGGCGGGAGGCGGAGAGACCCAGTACTTC,CAWMAGGGETQYF
-,TRBV6-5,-,TRBJ1-1,TGTGCCAGCAGCCCGGGATGGGGTGAAGCTTTCTTT,CASSPGWGEAFF
-,TRBV29-1,TRBD1,TRBJ2-3,TGCAGCGTGCAAAACAGGGGGTTCGGGGGAGATACGCAGTATTTT,CSVQNRGFGGDTQYF
-,TRBV10-3,TRBD2,TRBJ2-3,TGTGCCATCAGTATTGGACTAGCGGACACAGATACGCAGTATTTT,CAISIGLADTDTQYF
-,TRBV30,-,TRBJ1-1,TGTGCCCGGGGTTTAACTGAAGCTTTCTTT,CARGLTEAFF
-,TRBV5-6,TRBD1,TRBJ2-6,TGTGCCAGCAGCCGGACAGGGGTTGGGGGGGCCAACGTCCTGACTTTC,CASSRTGVGGANVLTF
-,TRBV30,TRBD1,TRBJ1-2,TGTGCCTGGAGTGCCAGGGGGGGGACTAGAGGCTACACCTTC,CAWSARGGTRGYTF
-,TRBV7-9,-,TRBJ1-3,TGTGCCAGCAGCGACCGGGACACCATATATTTT,CASSDRDTIYF
-,TRBV5-4,-,TRBJ1-1,TGTGCCAGCAGCTTACAGAGGAACACTGAAGCTTTCTTT,CASSLQRNTEAFF